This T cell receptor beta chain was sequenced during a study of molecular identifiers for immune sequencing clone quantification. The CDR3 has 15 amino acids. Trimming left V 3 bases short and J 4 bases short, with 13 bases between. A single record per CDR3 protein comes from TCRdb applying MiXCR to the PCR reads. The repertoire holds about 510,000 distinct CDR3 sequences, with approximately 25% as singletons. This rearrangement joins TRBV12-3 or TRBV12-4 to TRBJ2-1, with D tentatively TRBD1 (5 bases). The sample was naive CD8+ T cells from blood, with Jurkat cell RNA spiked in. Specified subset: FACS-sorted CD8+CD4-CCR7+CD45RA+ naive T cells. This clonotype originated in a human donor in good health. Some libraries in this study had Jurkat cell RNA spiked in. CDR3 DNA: TGTGCCAGCAGTTTCAGGGTAGGCTTATACAATGAGCAGTTCTTC. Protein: CASSFRVGLYNEQFF.